The rows below give T cell receptor beta chains drawn from one sample of a study of shared clonotypes between healthy human individuals. Repertoires were generated with immunoSEQ multiplex PCR, while TCRdb's copy carries only in-frame clones and drops some. The sample has around 990,000 clones, roughly 80% seen once. The material sequenced was memory CD4+ T cells from PBMCs. The receptors come from a man aged 18-30 years in good health. Some clones in this sample may be carry-over from other donors' samples. Each CDR3 is given with its conserved first and last residue. The order of the fields is J gene, V gene, D gene, CDR3 length, clone size, CDR3 DNA, CDR3 protein. A D gene is named only where the DNA matches it firmly. Only some rows state a clone size, as once, few, many or a class for expanded clones.

j_call: TRBJ2-5; v_call: TRBV5-6; d_call: .; cdr3_length: 13; clone_size: .; cdr3_nt: TGTGCCAGCAGCTTCGGGACTTCGGAGACCCAGTACTTC; cdr3_aa: CASSFGTSETQYF
j_call: TRBJ1-2; v_call: TRBV7-9; d_call: TRBD1; cdr3_length: 18; clone_size: .; cdr3_nt: TGTGCCAGCAGCATACCTTCCGGGACAGGGGGACAATCAACCGACTACACCTTC; cdr3_aa: CASSIPSGTGGQSTDYTF
j_call: TRBJ2-7; v_call: TRBV11-2; d_call: .; cdr3_length: 16; clone_size: .; cdr3_nt: TGTGCCAGCAGCCTTCGGACAGCTACCCTCCCCTACGAGCAGTACTTC; cdr3_aa: CASSLRTATLPYEQYF
j_call: TRBJ2-6; v_call: TRBV7-9; d_call: .; cdr3_length: 16; clone_size: .; cdr3_nt: TGTGCCAGCAGCTTAAGTTCGTCGTCTGGGGCCAACGTCCTGACTTTC; cdr3_aa: CASSLSSSSGANVLTF
j_call: TRBJ2-1; v_call: TRBV5-1; d_call: TRBD2; cdr3_length: 16; clone_size: once; cdr3_nt: TGCGCCAGCAGCCCAACGACTAGCAGGAATTACAATGAGCAGTTCTTC; cdr3_aa: CASSPTTSRNYNEQFF
j_call: TRBJ2-5; v_call: TRBV27; d_call: .; cdr3_length: 13; clone_size: .; cdr3_nt: TGTGCCAGCAGTTTGCGGGACCAAGAGACCCAGTACTTC; cdr3_aa: CASSLRDQETQYF
j_call: TRBJ2-3; v_call: TRBV19; d_call: .; cdr3_length: 12; clone_size: .; cdr3_nt: TGTGCCAGTAGTCCCAGGGCGGATACGCAGTATTTT; cdr3_aa: CASSPRADTQYF
j_call: TRBJ2-2; v_call: TRBV27; d_call: TRBD2; cdr3_length: 15; clone_size: .; cdr3_nt: TGTGCCAGCAGTCCATGGGCGGGAGGGACCGGGGAGCTGTTTTTT; cdr3_aa: CASSPWAGGTGELFF
j_call: TRBJ1-5; v_call: TRBV6-1; d_call: .; cdr3_length: 13; clone_size: many; cdr3_nt: TGTGCCAGCAGTGAAGCGCAGGGGCAGCCCCAGCATTTT; cdr3_aa: CASSEAQGQPQHF
j_call: TRBJ2-2; v_call: TRBV9; d_call: TRBD2; cdr3_length: 18; clone_size: many; cdr3_nt: TGTGCCAGCAGCGTAGAGCCTAGCGGGAGGGGGAACACCGGGGAGCTGTTTTTT; cdr3_aa: CASSVEPSGRGNTGELFF
j_call: TRBJ2-5; v_call: TRBV5-1; d_call: .; cdr3_length: 16; clone_size: .; cdr3_nt: TGCGCCAGCAGCTTGCTATCCCCTTTAGCGGAAGAGACCCAGTACTTC; cdr3_aa: CASSLLSPLAEETQYF
j_call: TRBJ1-1; v_call: TRBV18; d_call: TRBD1; cdr3_length: 14; clone_size: .; cdr3_nt: TGTGCCAGCACCGGGACAGGGATGGGAACTGAAGCTTTCTTT; cdr3_aa: CASTGTGMGTEAFF
j_call: TRBJ2-1; v_call: TRBV7-3; d_call: TRBD2; cdr3_length: 13; clone_size: .; cdr3_nt: TGTGCCAGCAGCTGGACTAGAGACAATGAGCAGTTCTTC; cdr3_aa: CASSWTRDNEQFF
j_call: TRBJ2-2; v_call: TRBV9; d_call: .; cdr3_length: 15; clone_size: .; cdr3_nt: TGTGCCAGCAGCGCGGCCGGCGGGCGCGGCGGGGAGCTGTTTTTT; cdr3_aa: CASSAAGGRGGELFF
j_call: TRBJ2-7; v_call: TRBV5-4; d_call: .; cdr3_length: 14; clone_size: .; cdr3_nt: TGTGCCAGCAGCTTGGCCACTAGCTCAGGGGAGCAGTACTTC; cdr3_aa: CASSLATSSGEQYF
j_call: TRBJ2-5; v_call: TRBV7-9; d_call: TRBD1; cdr3_length: 14; clone_size: .; cdr3_nt: TGTGCCAGCAGCCAGGGACAGGCCCAAGAGACCCAGTACTTC; cdr3_aa: CASSQGQAQETQYF
j_call: TRBJ1-2; v_call: TRBV7-3; d_call: .; cdr3_length: 13; clone_size: .; cdr3_nt: TGTGCCAGCAGCTTAAACCAGAACTATGGCTACACCTTC; cdr3_aa: CASSLNQNYGYTF
j_call: TRBJ1-5; v_call: TRBV5-1; d_call: .; cdr3_length: 15; clone_size: .; cdr3_nt: TGCGCCAGCAGCTTGTCTGGGTATAGCAATCAGCCCCAGCATTTT; cdr3_aa: CASSLSGYSNQPQHF
j_call: TRBJ2-2; v_call: TRBV19; d_call: .; cdr3_length: 13; clone_size: .; cdr3_nt: TGTGCCAGTACGGTGGCCAGGACCGGGGAGCTGTTTTTT; cdr3_aa: CASTVARTGELFF
j_call: TRBJ1-1; v_call: TRBV7-9; d_call: .; cdr3_length: 13; clone_size: once; cdr3_nt: TGTGCCAGCAGCCCCCTCGGGCGCACTGAAGCTTTCTTT; cdr3_aa: CASSPLGRTEAFF
j_call: TRBJ1-2; v_call: TRBV6-6; d_call: .; cdr3_length: 12; clone_size: .; cdr3_nt: TGTGCCAGCAGTACTACTTCCGGTGGCTACACCTTC; cdr3_aa: CASSTTSGGYTF
j_call: TRBJ2-7; v_call: TRBV6-6; d_call: .; cdr3_length: 16; clone_size: .; cdr3_nt: TGTGCCAGCAGTTACGGAGGCGGAGCTAGCTCCTACGAGCAGTACTTC; cdr3_aa: CASSYGGGASSYEQYF
j_call: TRBJ2-3; v_call: TRBV7-3; d_call: TRBD2; cdr3_length: 17; clone_size: .; cdr3_nt: TGTGCCAGCAGCTTAATTGGTGCTAGCGGGAGCGCAGATACGCAGTATTTT; cdr3_aa: CASSLIGASGSADTQYF
j_call: TRBJ2-7; v_call: TRBV27; d_call: TRBD2; cdr3_length: 13; clone_size: .; cdr3_nt: TGTGCCAGCAGTTCTGGACTAGTTTATCAGCAGTACTTC; cdr3_aa: CASSSGLVYQQYF
j_call: TRBJ2-1; v_call: TRBV20-1; d_call: .; cdr3_length: 10; clone_size: .; cdr3_nt: TGCACCCCTTTCGTTAATGAGCAGTTCTTC; cdr3_aa: CTPFVNEQFF
j_call: TRBJ2-7; v_call: TRBV5-4; d_call: .; cdr3_length: 14; clone_size: many; cdr3_nt: TGTGCCAGCAGCCCGGGTGGAGGGTTCGACGAGCAGTACTTC; cdr3_aa: CASSPGGGFDEQYF
j_call: TRBJ1-2; v_call: TRBV5-1; d_call: .; cdr3_length: 14; clone_size: once; cdr3_nt: TGCGCCAGCAGCTTGGTTGAGGGGAGGTATGGCTACACCTTC; cdr3_aa: CASSLVEGRYGYTF
j_call: TRBJ2-3; v_call: TRBV28; d_call: .; cdr3_length: 14; clone_size: .; cdr3_nt: TGTGCCAGCAGTTTTGTTGCCTCTACAGATACGCAGTATTTT; cdr3_aa: CASSFVASTDTQYF
j_call: TRBJ2-7; v_call: TRBV11-3; d_call: .; cdr3_length: 14; clone_size: .; cdr3_nt: TGTGCCAGCAGCTTATTTGGGTCCTCCTACGAGCAGTACTTC; cdr3_aa: CASSLFGSSYEQYF
j_call: TRBJ1-5; v_call: TRBV5-1; d_call: .; cdr3_length: 14; clone_size: .; cdr3_nt: TGCGCCAGCAGCTTAGGGGGTCCAGATCAGCCCCAGCATTTT; cdr3_aa: CASSLGGPDQPQHF
j_call: TRBJ2-7; v_call: TRBV7-9; d_call: .; cdr3_length: 14; clone_size: .; cdr3_nt: TGTGCCAGCAGCTATACGACAGATGCCTACGAGCAGTACTTC; cdr3_aa: CASSYTTDAYEQYF
j_call: TRBJ2-3; v_call: TRBV5-1; d_call: TRBD2; cdr3_length: 15; clone_size: .; cdr3_nt: TGCGCCAGCAGCTTTAGCGGGACTAGCACAGATACGCAGTATTTT; cdr3_aa: CASSFSGTSTDTQYF
j_call: TRBJ2-6; v_call: TRBV5-6; d_call: TRBD1; cdr3_length: 18; clone_size: .; cdr3_nt: TGTGCCAGCAGCTCCAGCCGGGACAGTGGCTCTGGGGCCAACGTCCTGACTTTC; cdr3_aa: CASSSSRDSGSGANVLTF
j_call: TRBJ1-2; v_call: TRBV11-3; d_call: TRBD1; cdr3_length: 12; clone_size: .; cdr3_nt: TGTGCCAGCAGCCAGGGGGGAGATGGCTACACCTTC; cdr3_aa: CASSQGGDGYTF
j_call: TRBJ1-1; v_call: TRBV29-1; d_call: TRBD1; cdr3_length: 13; clone_size: .; cdr3_nt: TGCAGCGGCCTCCGACAGGGTAACACTGAAGCTTTCTTT; cdr3_aa: CSGLRQGNTEAFF
j_call: TRBJ1-2; v_call: TRBV6-6; d_call: TRBD1; cdr3_length: 15; clone_size: .; cdr3_nt: TGTGCCAGCAGTACCGCCGGGACAGGGGTATTTGGCTACACCTTC; cdr3_aa: CASSTAGTGVFGYTF
j_call: TRBJ2-1; v_call: TRBV28; d_call: .; cdr3_length: 15; clone_size: .; cdr3_nt: TGTGCCAGCAGTTTATTGGGGAATTCGAACAATGAGCAGTTCTTC; cdr3_aa: CASSLLGNSNNEQFF
j_call: TRBJ1-1; v_call: TRBV28; d_call: TRBD1; cdr3_length: 17; clone_size: .; cdr3_nt: TGTGCCAGCAGCACCTTCCCGGGACAGGGGGTAAACACTGAAGCTTTCTTT; cdr3_aa: CASSTFPGQGVNTEAFF
j_call: TRBJ1-2; v_call: TRBV7-9; d_call: .; cdr3_length: 14; clone_size: few; cdr3_nt: TGTGCCAGCAGCTTACATCTTGGGTCGTCTGGCTACACCTTC; cdr3_aa: CASSLHLGSSGYTF
j_call: TRBJ2-5; v_call: TRBV6-6; d_call: .; cdr3_length: 14; clone_size: once; cdr3_nt: TGTGCCAGCAGTAAAATTAACAGGGATTCGGCCCAGTACTTC; cdr3_aa: CASSKINRDSAQYF
j_call: TRBJ2-1; v_call: TRBV7-2; d_call: .; cdr3_length: 13; clone_size: .; cdr3_nt: TGTGCCAGCAGCTTTTTCGCGGCCAATGAGCAGTTCTTC; cdr3_aa: CASSFFAANEQFF
j_call: TRBJ2-1; v_call: TRBV18; d_call: TRBD2; cdr3_length: 15; clone_size: .; cdr3_nt: TGTGCCAGCTCACCGGGACTAGAGCTCCTCAATGAGCAGTTCTTC; cdr3_aa: CASSPGLELLNEQFF
j_call: TRBJ2-3; v_call: TRBV5-6; d_call: .; cdr3_length: 14; clone_size: .; cdr3_nt: TGTGCCAGCAGCTCCCGTGGTAGCACAGATACGCAGTATTTT; cdr3_aa: CASSSRGSTDTQYF
j_call: TRBJ1-4; v_call: TRBV19; d_call: .; cdr3_length: 12; clone_size: .; cdr3_nt: TGTGCCAGCGGACCCAGGCGGGAAAAACTGTTTTTT; cdr3_aa: CASGPRREKLFF
j_call: TRBJ1-1; v_call: TRBV4-1; d_call: TRBD1; cdr3_length: 15; clone_size: .; cdr3_nt: TGCGCCAGCGGGGACAGGGGATCTCGGGGCACTGAAGCTTTCTTT; cdr3_aa: CASGDRGSRGTEAFF
j_call: TRBJ2-7; v_call: TRBV7-9; d_call: .; cdr3_length: 13; clone_size: .; cdr3_nt: TGTGCCAGCAGCAACCCTAGCTCTTACGAGCAGTACTTC; cdr3_aa: CASSNPSSYEQYF
j_call: TRBJ1-1; v_call: TRBV5-6; d_call: .; cdr3_length: 15; clone_size: .; cdr3_nt: TGTGCCAGCAGCCCCACCTGGGGGGCGGGGACTGAAGCTTTCTTT; cdr3_aa: CASSPTWGAGTEAFF
j_call: TRBJ1-4; v_call: TRBV14; d_call: .; cdr3_length: 16; clone_size: once; cdr3_nt: TGTGCCAGCAGCCAAGATCGCGGCCGGGCTAATGAAAAACTGTTTTTT; cdr3_aa: CASSQDRGRANEKLFF
j_call: TRBJ2-5; v_call: TRBV6-5; d_call: .; cdr3_length: 13; clone_size: few; cdr3_nt: TGTGCCAGCAGTTACTCGCCCCAGGGGACCCAGTACTTC; cdr3_aa: CASSYSPQGTQYF
j_call: TRBJ1-2; v_call: TRBV28; d_call: TRBD1; cdr3_length: 15; clone_size: once; cdr3_nt: TGTGCCAGCAGTTTATCGAGGGGGCGCAGGTCGGGCTACACCTTC; cdr3_aa: CASSLSRGRRSGYTF
j_call: TRBJ1-5; v_call: TRBV6-6; d_call: .; cdr3_length: 13; clone_size: .; cdr3_nt: TGTGCCAGCAGTTACTCGAAAAATCAGCCCCAGCATTTT; cdr3_aa: CASSYSKNQPQHF
j_call: TRBJ1-1; v_call: TRBV27; d_call: .; cdr3_length: 16; clone_size: .; cdr3_nt: TGTGCCAGCAGTTTAAGGGCCGCTCCAATAAACACTGAAGCTTTCTTT; cdr3_aa: CASSLRAAPINTEAFF
j_call: TRBJ1-4; v_call: TRBV29-1; d_call: TRBD1; cdr3_length: 11; clone_size: .; cdr3_nt: TGCAGCGTTGAAGATACAGGGGAACTGTTTTTT; cdr3_aa: CSVEDTGELFF
j_call: TRBJ2-3; v_call: TRBV7-9; d_call: TRBD1; cdr3_length: 15; clone_size: .; cdr3_nt: TGTGCCAGCAGCCGACAGGGAGTGGGAACAGATACGCAGTATTTT; cdr3_aa: CASSRQGVGTDTQYF
j_call: TRBJ2-7; v_call: TRBV29-1; d_call: .; cdr3_length: 13; clone_size: .; cdr3_nt: TGCAGCGTTGTGGGCATCCGTACCTACGAGCAGTACTTC; cdr3_aa: CSVVGIRTYEQYF
j_call: TRBJ1-4; v_call: TRBV6-1; d_call: TRBD1; cdr3_length: 14; clone_size: .; cdr3_nt: TGTGCCAGCATCCGGACAGGGGGCGATGAAAAACTGTTTTTT; cdr3_aa: CASIRTGGDEKLFF